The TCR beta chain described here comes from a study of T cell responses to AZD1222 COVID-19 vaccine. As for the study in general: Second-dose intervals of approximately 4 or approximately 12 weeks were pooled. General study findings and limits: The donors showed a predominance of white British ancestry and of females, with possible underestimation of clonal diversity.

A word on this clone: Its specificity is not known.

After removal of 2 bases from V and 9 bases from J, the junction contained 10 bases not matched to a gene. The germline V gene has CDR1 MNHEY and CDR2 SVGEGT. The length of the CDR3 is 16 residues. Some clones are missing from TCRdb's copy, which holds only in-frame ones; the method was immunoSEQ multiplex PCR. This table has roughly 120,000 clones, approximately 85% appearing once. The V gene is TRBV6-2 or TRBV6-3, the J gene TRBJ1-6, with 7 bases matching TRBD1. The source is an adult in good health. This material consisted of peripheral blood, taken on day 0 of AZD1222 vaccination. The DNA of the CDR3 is TGTGCCAGCAGTTACGGGGACAGAACTCCAATTTCACCCCTCCACTTT. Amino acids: CASSYGDRTPISPLHF.